Each of the 31 T cell receptor beta chains below was sequenced from the same sample in a study of tumor-infiltrating lymphocytes in primary liver carcinoma. Total RNA (roughly 0.45 ug) served as template for TCR beta cDNA synthesis primed by a constant-region primer. TCR beta libraries came from three nested multiplex PCR rounds using slightly modified ARM-PCR. TRBV1-TRBV30 forward primers and a C-beta reverse primer were used in the first two PCR rounds, which each ran for approximately 10 cycles. One entry per CDR3 protein, called by TCRdb with MiXCR from the multiplex PCR reads. The table shows under 200,000 distinct CDR3 sequences, with around 81% occurring only once. Between about 20 and 30 mg of unsorted bulk tissue served as the source from which RNA and DNA were co-extracted. The specimen sequenced was tumor tissue from primary liver carcinoma. The receptors originated from a man aged 40-49 years with primary liver carcinoma and hepatitis B virus infection.

Concerning this clonotype: One end of the junction is discordant with germline, which a read error may explain. The chain recombines TRBV5-4 with TRBJ2-1; 8 positions match TRBD1. Germline CDR1 reads SGHNT; CDR2 reads YYREEE (reference sequence). The CDR3 loop spans 16 amino acids. The CDR3 loop reads CGSSFGRGLSYNEQFF. The DNA for the CDR3 is TGTGGCAGCAGCTTTGGCAGGGGGCTTTCCTACAATGAGCAGTTCTTC.

The chain uses TRBV29-1 and TRBJ2-2; TRBD2 is a possible D gene (6 bases). Germline-derived CDR1 and CDR2 are SQVTM and ANQGSEA. Between the trimmed V and J ends, which lost 5 bases and 4 bases, there was a span of 17 bases. The length of the CDR3 is 15 residues. CDR3 sequence reads: CSVWASAASTGELFF. CDR3 nucleotides: TGCAGCGTTTGGGCTAGCGCGGCGAGCACCGGGGAGCTGTTTTTT.

Points on this clonotype: A read error may explain this, as a much larger clone is one base away. CDR3 nucleotides: TGTGCCAGCAGCGGCTCCAGACTAGCGGGACAAACCTCCTACAATGAGCAGTTCTTC. It translates to CASSGSRLAGQTSYNEQFF. This rearrangement joins TRBV7-9 to TRBJ2-1; 11 bases match TRBD2. The CDR3 spans 19 residues. Unmatched junction bases numbered 12, after V lost 5 bases and J lost 0 bases. From germline, CDR1 is SEHNR and CDR2 FQNEAQ (reference sequence).

This clonotype turned up a few times. Relative to the germline gene, one junction end is altered; a read error may explain this. The chain uses TRBV4-1 and TRBJ2-1, with 8 bases lining up with TRBD1. Germline V gives CDR1 MGHRA, CDR2 YSYEKL. CDR3 size: 16 residues. CDR3 coding DNA: TGCGCCAGTAGCCATCGGGACAGGCAATACTACAGTGAGCAGTTCTTC. Translating it yields CASSHRDRQYYSEQFF.

A remark on this clonotype: Germline is not matched at one junction end, which may reflect a read error. CDR3 amino acids: CASSGRGFGYIF. In DNA, the CDR3 is TGTGCCAGCAGTGGGAGGGGTTTCGGCTACATCTTC. The rearrangement links TRBV28 to TRBJ1-2; TRBD1 might be the D (5 bases). The CDR3 extends over 12 amino acids. CDR1 and CDR2 (germline): MDHEN, SYDVKM.

About this clonotype: This clone may be a read error of a much larger clone one base away. This sequence joins TRBV6-2 or TRBV6-3 and TRBJ2-1, with 7 bases fitting TRBD2. This CDR3 has 16 amino acids. Germline CDR1 MNHEY, CDR2 SVGEGT. CDR3 sequence reads: CASGYSGTASYNEQFF. In DNA, the CDR3 is TGTGCCAGCGGTTACAGCGGGACGGCCTCCTACAATGAGCAGTTCTTC.

A single count supports this clonotype. Germline and junction disagree at one end, which may indicate a read error. The chain combines TRBV11-2 with TRBJ2-6, with a tentative D call TRBD1 (5 bases). This CDR3 region has 15 residues. Germline CDR1 reads SGHAT; CDR2 reads FQNNGV. CDR3 in amino acids: CATLRPRSGANVLSF. The CDR3 bases are TGTGCCACCCTGCGGCCACGCTCTGGGGCCAACGTCCTGAGTTTC. The full variable domain, rest sourced from reference TRBV11-2 and TRBJ2-6, is EAGVAQSPRYKIIEKRQSVAFWCNPISGHATLYWYQQILGQGPKLLIQFQNNGVVDDSQLPKDRFSAERLKGVDSTLKIQPAKLEDSAVYLCATLRPRSGANVLSFGAGSRLTVL.

Concerning this clonotype itself: A much bigger clone sits one base away, suggesting this may be a read error. The conserved phenylalanine or tryptophan normally closing the CDR3 is absent here, so this likely arose from a read error. This rearrangement joins TRBV5-4 to TRBJ1-1; 8 bases agree with TRBD1. The V gene end was trimmed by 4 bases and the J gene end by 2 bases; junction bases not matched to a gene: 4. The CDR3 has 14 residues. The germline V gene encodes CDR1 SGHNT and CDR2 YYREEE (reference sequence). Here the CDR3 reads CASSGTGLNTEAFS. The CDR3 DNA sequence: TGTGCCAGCAGCGGGACAGGATTAAACACTGAAGCTTTCTCT.

Regarding this clonotype: At one end, the junction sequence differs from germline, possibly due to a read error. This sequence joins TRBV6-6 and TRBJ1-5; no reliable D call. The CDR3 sequence is 14 residues long. Germline CDR1 MNHNY, CDR2 SVGAGI (reference sequence). The CDR3 DNA reads as TGTGGCAGCAGTTTGGGCAGCGGCAATCAGCACCAGCATTTT. Protein product: CGSSLGSGNQHQHF.

This chain joins TRBV30 and TRBJ2-2; 8 bases line up with TRBD2. The CDR3 has 17 amino acids. CDR1 and CDR2 (germline): GTSNPN, SVGIG (reference sequence). J gave up 2 bases and V 7 bases, and 15 bases lay outside the gene matches. CDR3 amino acids: CALIGSGMPINTGELFF. The CDR3 DNA sequence: TGTGCCTTGATTGGTAGCGGGATGCCGATAAACACCGGGGAGCTGTTTTTT.

Worth noting for this clonotype: One end of the junction varies from germline; a read error may be responsible. The chain has TRBV5-5 and TRBJ2-1, with 13 positions matching TRBD2. Looked up from germline, CDR1 is SGHKS and CDR2 is YYEKEE (reference sequence). The CDR3 runs 18 residues. The CDR3 nucleotides are TGTTCCAGCAGCTTTGCGACTAGCGGGAGGACCTTATACAATGAGCAGTTCTTC. Translated: CSSSFATSGRTLYNEQFF.

Turning to this clonotype: Because the CDR3 is missing its conserved closing phenylalanine or tryptophan, this is likely a read error. This sequence joins TRBV12-3 or TRBV12-4 and TRBJ1-1; TRBD1 is a possible D gene (6 bases). The CDR3 consists of 16 residues. The CDR3 reads CTSSFCQGIMSTEAFS. CDR3 nucleotides: TGTACCAGCAGTTTCTGTCAGGGGATCATGAGCACTGAAGCTTTCTCT.

On this clonotype: This may stem from a read error, because a much larger clone lies one nucleotide away. The rearrangement uses TRBV28 and TRBJ2-7; TRBD1 agrees at 9 bases. V shed 4 bases, J shed 3 bases, and the junction held 13 bases outside the gene matches. Germline loops: CDR1 MDHEN, CDR2 SYDVKM. This CDR3 has 17 residues. CDR3 residues: CASSSDSGTGTYYEQYF. CDR3 DNA: TGTGCCAGCAGTTCAGACTCCGGGACAGGGACTTACTACGAGCAGTACTTC.

In regard to this clonotype: One end of the junction does not line up with germline, which may come from a read error. The chain recombines TRBV29-1 with TRBJ2-3; D gene uncertain. The germline V gene has CDR1 SQVTM and CDR2 ANQGSEA. The CDR3 sequence is 12 residues long. The DNA for the CDR3 is TGCAGTGTTGTTCTTACCACAGATCCGCAGTATTTT. Amino acids: CSVVLTTDPQYF.

As regards this clonotype: Because the CDR3 is missing its conserved closing phenylalanine or tryptophan, this is likely a read error. CDR3 protein: CAGSYGDRGHTYEQYL. The DNA for the CDR3 is TGTGCCGGCAGTTACGGAGACAGGGGACATACCTACGAGCAGTACTTA. V is TRBV6-5 and J is TRBJ2-7; 8 bases fit TRBD1. This CDR3 comprises 16 residues. CDR1 is MNHEY and CDR2 is SVGAGI in the germline V gene.

Worth noting for this clonotype: The junction departs from the called germline gene at one end, perhaps through a read error. The chain carries TRBV29-1 and TRBJ2-3, with unresolved D. Germline V gene data show CDR1 as SQVTM and CDR2 as ANQGSEA. The CDR3 has 15 amino acids. The CDR3 nucleotides read TGCAGCATTGAGGACGGAGCCGGCATCACAGATACGCAGTATTTT. It translates to CSIEDGAGITDTQYF.

Note on this clonotype: Its ends do not fully match the called genes, so a read error is possible. The chain uses TRBV11-2 and TRBJ2-1; 9 bases map to TRBD2. The CDR3 contains 16 residues. Germline-derived CDR1 and CDR2 are SGHAT and FQNNGV. CDR3 nucleotides: TGTGCCAGCGCAGGTAGCGGGAGCCCACAGAGTTATGAGCAATTCTTC. As protein: CASAGSGSPQSYEQFF.

Remarks on this clonotype: One end of the junction fails to match germline, which may point to a read error. This chain uses TRBV29-1 with TRBJ1-3; 9 nucleotides match TRBD1. The germline CDR1 and CDR2 sequences are SQVTM and ANQGSEA. This CDR3 region has 14 residues. CDR3 loop: CSVGQGTSGDTIYF. The CDR3 DNA is TGCAGTGTCGGACAGGGGACCTCTGGAGACACCATATATTTT. The full variable domain, completed using reference TRBV29-1 and TRBJ1-3, is SAVISQKPSRDICQRGTSLTIQCQVDSQVTMMFWYRQQPGQSLTLIATANQGSEATYESGFVIDKFPISRPNLTFSTLTVSNMSPEDSSIYLCSVGQGTSGDTIYFGEGSWLTVV.

This clonotype came up a few times. A much larger clone differs from this one at a single base, so this may be a read error. The genes are TRBV12-3 or TRBV12-4 and TRBJ1-1, with D unclear. Trimming stripped 5 bases from V and 12 bases from J, with 13 bases between. The CDR3 extends over 11 amino acids. The CDR3 DNA reads as TGTGCCAGCAGTGACGGGCAAAAACCTTTCTTT. It translates to CASSDGQKPFF.

As to this clonotype: This likely comes from a read error, as the CDR3 has no conserved phenylalanine or tryptophan at its end. The gene calls are TRBV6-6 and TRBJ2-5; TRBD2 is a possible D gene (5 bases). This CDR3 contains 13 residues. Germline V gives CDR1 MNHNY, CDR2 SVGAGI (reference sequence). CDR3 residues: CTSSYRDQETQYI. The CDR3 DNA sequence: TGTACCAGCAGTTACCGGGATCAAGAGACCCAGTACATC.

Comments on this clonotype: Compared with germline, one end of the junction differs, possibly owing to a read error. J is TRBJ1-2 and V is TRBV28; D remains ambiguous. CDR3 length: 13 residues. Germline CDR1 and CDR2: MDHEN and SYDVKM. In DNA form, the CDR3 reads TGTGCCCGCAGTTTTTCGGAGAACTATGGCTACACATTC. This translates into CARSFSENYGYTF.

About this clonotype: Relative to the germline gene, one junction end is altered; a read error may explain this. The V call is TRBV28, the J call TRBJ1-1; TRBD1 matches at 8 bases. Germline CDR1 and CDR2: MDHEN and SYDVKM. This CDR3 is built from 14 residues. In DNA form, the CDR3 reads TGTGCGAGCAGGAAAGGACAGGGAAGGAGTGAAGCTTTCTTT. Its protein product is CASRKGQGRSEAFF.

This chain connects TRBV4-2 to TRBJ2-7; TRBD2 is a possible D gene (5 bases). The CDR3 extends over 17 amino acids. CDR1 is LGHNA and CDR2 is YNFKEQ in the germline V gene. The CDR3 is CVSSRNWVGDISYEQYF. CDR3 bases: TGTGTCAGTAGCCGGAACTGGGTGGGAGACATCTCCTACGAGCAGTACTTC.

The rearrangement links TRBV14 to TRBJ2-7; no clear D. This CDR3 is 15 amino acids long. Germline CDR1 and CDR2: SGHDN and FVKESK. V lost 1 base, J lost 4 bases, and 14 bases lay in between. CDR3 protein: CASSQGNPPSYEQYF. CDR3 DNA sequence: TGTGCCAGCAGCCAAGGGAACCCTCCCTCTTACGAGCAGTACTTC.

About this clonotype itself: At one of its ends the junction is not consistent with the germline gene, which may arise from a read error. V gene TRBV14 combines with J gene TRBJ2-3; D gene ambiguous. The CDR3 runs to 13 residues. Germline CDR1 SGHDN, CDR2 FVKESK. CDR3 nucleotides: TGTGCCAGCAGCCTAAGCAGGTCATATACGAAGTATTTT. As protein: CASSLSRSYTKYF.

Points on this clonotype: With a much larger clone just one base away, this may be a read error. The chain has TRBV19 and TRBJ1-5, with D unclear. There are 12 residues in the CDR3. The germline V gene has CDR1 LNHDA and CDR2 SQIVND (reference sequence). For the CDR3, the DNA is TGTGTCAGTAGTCTGCCGAATCAGCCCCAGCATTTT. It specifies CVSSLPNQPQHF.

This sequence joins TRBV6-6 and TRBJ1-5; perhaps TRBD1 as D (5 bases). Germline assignment: CDR1 MNHNY and CDR2 SVGAGI (reference sequence). The CDR3 length is 14 residues. V was cut by 10 bases and J by 2 bases, with 15 bases left in between. The CDR3 spells CANKEGNGNQPQHF. The CDR3 DNA reads as TGTGCCAACAAAGAGGGGAACGGCAATCAGCCCCAGCATTTT.

As concerns this clonotype: An end of the junction does not agree with germline; a read error may underlie this. The chain is built from TRBV6-5 and TRBJ1-5, with D possibly TRBD1 on 6 matching bases. Germline CDR1 is MNHEY and CDR2 is SVGAGI. The CDR3 has 16 residues. CDR3 coding DNA: TGTACCAGCAGCCCCATGAGGGGGAGAGGCAATCAGCCCCAGCATTTT. Translation: CTSSPMRGRGNQPQHF.

Concerning this clonotype itself: It is likely a read error, because the conserved phenylalanine at the end of the CDR3 is missing. This rearrangement joins TRBV6-1 to TRBJ1-5; tentative D call: TRBD1 (5 bases). Trimming removed 6 bases from V and 4 bases from J, with 16 bases in between. From germline, CDR1 is MNHNS and CDR2 SASEGT. CDR3 length equals 15 residues. This chain's CDR3 is CASRSRVIRNQPQHL. The CDR3 DNA reads TGTGCCAGCAGGAGCAGGGTGATTCGAAATCAGCCCCAGCATCTT.

On this clonotype: The junction does not match germline at one end; this may be a read error. The rearrangement joins TRBV5-6 to TRBJ2-5; D might be TRBD2 (5 bases). Germline values: CDR1 SGHDT, CDR2 YYEEEE. There are 14 residues in the CDR3. CDR3 protein: CASSFDASHETQYF. The CDR3 DNA is TGTGCCAGCAGTTTCGATGCTAGCCATGAGACCCAATACTTC.

On this clonotype itself: Germline and junction disagree at one end, which may indicate a read error. The CDR3 region has the DNA TGTGCCAGCACCTTAGGCGTCTCAAACAATGAACAGTTTTTC. Translation gives CASTLGVSNNEQFF. The chain is built from TRBV11-3 and TRBJ2-1; D call uncertain. The CDR3 is 14 amino acids. Germline V gene data show CDR1 as SGHNT and CDR2 as YENEEA.